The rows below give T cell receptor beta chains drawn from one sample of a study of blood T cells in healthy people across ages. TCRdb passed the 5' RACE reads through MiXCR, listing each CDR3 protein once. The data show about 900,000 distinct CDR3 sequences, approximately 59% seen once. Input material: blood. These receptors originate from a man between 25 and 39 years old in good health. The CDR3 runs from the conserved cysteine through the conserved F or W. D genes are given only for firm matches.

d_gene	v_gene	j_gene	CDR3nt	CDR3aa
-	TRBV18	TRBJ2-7	TGTGCCAGCTCACGGGACCACTCCCCGCAGTACTTC	CASSRDHSPQYF
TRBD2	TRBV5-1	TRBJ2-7	TGCGCCAGCAGCCGCGGGAGGTCCAGCTCCTACGAGCAGTACTTC	CASSRGRSSSYEQYF
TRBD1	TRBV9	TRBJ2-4	TGTGCCAGCAGCTCGGGACAGGGGGCGATAAACATTCAGTACTTC	CASSSGQGAINIQYF
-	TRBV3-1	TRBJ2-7	TGTGCCAGCAGCCAAGATCTAAACAGGTTCCCCTACGAGCAGTACTTC	CASSQDLNRFPYEQYF
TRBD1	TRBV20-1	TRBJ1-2	TGCAGTGCAAGGACAGGAATTAACTGTGGCTACACCTTC	CSARTGINCGYTF
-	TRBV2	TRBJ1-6	TGTGCCAGCACCCTCCCTGGGGGTAGTAATTCACCCCTCCACTTT	CASTLPGGSNSPLHF
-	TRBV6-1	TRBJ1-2	TGTGCCAGCAGTGACATAGGGGTCCTCCCTAACTATGGCTACACCTTC	CASSDIGVLPNYGYTF
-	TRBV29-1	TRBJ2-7	TGCAGCGTTGATCTCGACCCGGGCTACGAGCAGTACTTC	CSVDLDPGYEQYF
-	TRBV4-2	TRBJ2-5	TGTGCCAGCAGCCAAGTAAGACAGGCCCCCCAAGAGACCCAGTACTTC	CASSQVRQAPQETQYF
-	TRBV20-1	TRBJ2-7	TGCAGTGCTCCCCAGGGGCTGGCTGTCCACGAGCAGTACTTC	CSAPQGLAVHEQYF
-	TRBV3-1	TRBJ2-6	TGTGCCAGCAGCCAAGATGGAGGGAGTGGGGCTGGGGCCAACGTCCTGACTTTC	CASSQDGGSGAGANVLTF